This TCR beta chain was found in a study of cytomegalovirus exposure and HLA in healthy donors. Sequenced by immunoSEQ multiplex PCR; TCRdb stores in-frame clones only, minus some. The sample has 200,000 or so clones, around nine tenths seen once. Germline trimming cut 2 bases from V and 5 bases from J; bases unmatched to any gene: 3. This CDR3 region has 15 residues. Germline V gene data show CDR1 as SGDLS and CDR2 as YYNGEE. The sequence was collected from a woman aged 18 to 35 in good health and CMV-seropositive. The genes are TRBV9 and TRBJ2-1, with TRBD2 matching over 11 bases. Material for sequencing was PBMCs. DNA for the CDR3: TGTGCCAGCAGCGTTAGCGGGAGGGATCACAATGAGCAGTTCTTC. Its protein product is CASSVSGRDHNEQFF.